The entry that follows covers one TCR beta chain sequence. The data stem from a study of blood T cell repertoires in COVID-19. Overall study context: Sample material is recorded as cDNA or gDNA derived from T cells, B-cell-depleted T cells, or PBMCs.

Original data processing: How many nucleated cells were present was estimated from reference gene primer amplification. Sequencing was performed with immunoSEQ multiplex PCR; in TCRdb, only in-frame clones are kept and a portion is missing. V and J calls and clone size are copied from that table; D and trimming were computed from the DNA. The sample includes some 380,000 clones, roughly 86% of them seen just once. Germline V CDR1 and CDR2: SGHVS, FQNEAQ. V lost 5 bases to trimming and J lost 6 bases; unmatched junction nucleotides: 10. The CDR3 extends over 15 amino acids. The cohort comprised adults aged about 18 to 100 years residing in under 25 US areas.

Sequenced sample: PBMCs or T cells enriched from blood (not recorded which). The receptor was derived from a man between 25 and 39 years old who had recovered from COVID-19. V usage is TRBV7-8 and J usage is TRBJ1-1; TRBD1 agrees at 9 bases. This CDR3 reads CASSPGTGWVSEAFF. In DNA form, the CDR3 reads TGTGCCAGCAGCCCCGGGACAGGGTGGGTGTCTGAAGCTTTCTTT.